The sequence of this TCR beta chain was determined in a study of molecular identifiers for immune sequencing clone quantification. TCRdb redid the calling of the PCR reads with MiXCR, one entry per CDR3 protein. This sample has hundreds of thousands of distinct CDR3 sequences; 25% occur once, and the top ten carry about 0.81%. The sample holds a few counts of this clonotype. V lost 4 bases, J lost 0 bases, and 10 bases lay in between. Germline V gives CDR1 MNHEY, CDR2 SVGEGT. There are 15 residues in the CDR3. The receptor's source is a human donor in good health. Some libraries in this study had Jurkat cell RNA spiked in. The sequencing input was naive CD8+ T cells from blood, with Jurkat cell RNA spiked in. Subset specified: FACS-sorted CD8+CD4-CCR7+CD45RA+ naive T cells. V usage is TRBV6-2 or TRBV6-3 and J usage is TRBJ2-1, with D possibly being TRBD2 (6 bases). DNA for the CDR3: TGTGCCAGCAGTTCCATAGCGGCCTCCTACAATGAGCAGTTCTTC. As protein: CASSSIAASYNEQFF.